The rows below give T cell receptor beta chains drawn from one sample of a study of graft-versus-host responses after intestinal transplantation. Method: immunoSEQ multiplex PCR; TCRdb's copy keeps in-frame clones and lacks some. The sample shows some 86,000 clones, about nine tenths of them seen only once. These receptors are not linked to any known antigen. This sample comprised unstimulated CD4+ T cells sorted from spleen or lymph node cells, obtained before intestinal transplant. These TCRs come from a human donor who received an intestinal transplant. The CDR3 runs from the conserved cysteine through the conserved F or W. Each record gives: clone size, D gene, J gene, V gene, CDR3 protein, CDR3 DNA. D genes are given only for firm matches. Clone size appears in some rows only: once, few, many, or a class for an expanded clone.

>few|TRBD1|TRBJ1-4|TRBV19
CASSGTGHATNEKLFF
TGTGCCAGTAGTGGGACAGGGCACGCAACTAATGAAAAACTGTTTTTT
>-|-|TRBJ1-2|TRBV7-8
CASSLGGSYGYTF
TGTGCCAGCAGCTTAGGAGGGAGCTATGGCTACACCTTC
>-|-|TRBJ1-1|TRBV7-7
CASSLVMGMSNTEAFF
TGTGCCAGCAGCTTAGTAATGGGCATGTCGAACACTGAAGCTTTCTTT
>-|-|TRBJ2-7|TRBV9
CASSVLGVGDEQYF
TGTGCCAGCAGCGTCCTAGGGGTTGGGGACGAGCAGTACTTC
>-|TRBD1|TRBJ2-1|TRBV28
CASSPGQGARWNEQFF
TGTGCCAGCAGTCCGGGACAGGGGGCAAGATGGAATGAGCAGTTCTTC
>-|TRBD2|TRBJ2-7|TRBV11-3
CASSLDLGGIAYEQYF
TGTGCCAGCAGCTTAGATCTGGGGGGGATAGCCTACGAGCAGTACTTC
>-|TRBD1|TRBJ1-1|TRBV6-4
CASKPGQGNTEAFF
TGTGCCAGTAAACCGGGACAGGGGAACACTGAAGCTTTCTTT
>-|TRBD1|TRBJ2-1|TRBV5-4
CASSLDRGVYNEQFF
TGTGCCAGCAGCCTGGACAGGGGGGTCTACAATGAGCAGTTCTTC
>-|-|TRBJ1-1|TRBV21-1
CASSDRGWSTEAFF
TGTGCCAGCAGTGACAGGGGTTGGAGCACTGAAGCTTTCTTT
>-|TRBD1|TRBJ1-5|TRBV5-1
CASSLEVKIGQGNPTNQPQHF
TGCGCCAGCAGCTTGGAAGTAAAGATAGGACAGGGGAACCCTACAAATCAGCCCCAGCATTTT
>-|TRBD2|TRBJ2-7|TRBV11-3
CASSSLAGQSYEQYF
TGTGCCAGCAGCTCCCTAGCGGGGCAAAGCTACGAGCAGTACTTC